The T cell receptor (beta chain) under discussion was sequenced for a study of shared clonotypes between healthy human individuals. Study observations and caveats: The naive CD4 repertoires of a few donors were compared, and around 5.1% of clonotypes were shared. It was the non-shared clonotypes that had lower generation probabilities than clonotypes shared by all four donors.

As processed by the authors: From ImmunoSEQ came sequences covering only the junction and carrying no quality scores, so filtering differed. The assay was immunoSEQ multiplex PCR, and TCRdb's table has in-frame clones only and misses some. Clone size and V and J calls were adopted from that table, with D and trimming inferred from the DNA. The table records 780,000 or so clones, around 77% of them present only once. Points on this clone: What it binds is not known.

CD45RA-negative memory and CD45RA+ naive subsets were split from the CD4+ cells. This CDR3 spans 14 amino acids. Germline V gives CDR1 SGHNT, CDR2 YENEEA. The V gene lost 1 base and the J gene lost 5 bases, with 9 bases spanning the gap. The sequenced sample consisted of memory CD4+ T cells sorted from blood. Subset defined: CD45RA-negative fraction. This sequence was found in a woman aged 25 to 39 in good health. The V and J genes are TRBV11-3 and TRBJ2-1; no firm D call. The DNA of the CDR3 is TGTGCCAGCAGCTTAGGTTTCGGAAACAATGAGCAGTTCTTC. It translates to CASSLGFGNNEQFF.